This T cell receptor (beta chain) is drawn from a study of cytomegalovirus exposure and HLA in healthy donors. General study points: In an earlier analysis, in approximately 630 donors, most V segments appeared productive either ~87% or ~30% of the time. Listed as cytomegalovirus-associated were around 160 TCR beta chains.

Germline loops: CDR1 MNHEY, CDR2 SMNVEV (reference sequence). Trimming left V 4 bases short and J 1 base short, with 19 bases between. CDR3 length equals 17 residues. 60 Vbeta and 13 Jbeta primers were used in PCR. TCRdb keeps only in-frame clones here, not all; method: immunoSEQ multiplex PCR. The data hold 100,000 to 150,000 clones, with roughly 80% observed a single time. In the case of this clone: What it binds is not known.

Sequencing was performed on PBMCs. This chain connects TRBV27 to TRBJ1-2, with D possibly being TRBD1 (6 bases). This TCR was sampled from a boy aged 5-17 years in good health and CMV-seronegative. The CDR3 here is CASSSTPGTPSNYGYTF. CDR3 nucleotides: TGTGCCAGCAGTTCAACCCCCGGGACACCGAGTAACTATGGCTACACCTTC.